This passage covers 14 T cell receptor beta chains from one sample sequenced in a study of CD8+ T cells in alopecia areata. RNA extraction and reverse transcription yielded cDNA as sequencing template. Only in-frame clones appear in the TCRdb table, and some are missing; sequencing was by immunoSEQ multiplex PCR. The sample contains 190,000 or so clones, roughly 60% of which appear only once. Documented treatment: oral pan-JAK inhibitor, 5-10 mg twice daily. The sequences come from CD4+ T cells sorted from blood, collected at week 24, from a patient treated with tofacitinib. The receptors stem from a human donor with alopecia areata.

V is TRBV11-2 and J is TRBJ2-3; 7 nucleotides line up with TRBD2. The CDR3 is 13 residues long. Germline-derived CDR1 and CDR2 are SGHAT and FQNNGV. The junction had 4 bases not matched to a gene; V was cut back by 4 bases and J by 6 bases. The CDR3 spells CASSSSGRDTQYF. In DNA form, the CDR3 reads TGTGCCAGCAGCTCTAGCGGCCGGGATACGCAGTATTTT.

In DNA form, the CDR3 reads TGTGCCAGCAGCTTAACGCGTGCCGAGCAGTACTTC. Its translation is CASSLTRAEQYF. The chain joins TRBV7-2 to TRBJ2-7; D is uncertain. V was cut by 2 bases and J by 6 bases, with 8 bases left in between. Germline V gene sequence: CDR1 SGHTA, CDR2 FQGNSA. The CDR3 consists of 12 residues.

The J gene is TRBJ1-1, the V gene TRBV29-1, with D hard to call. This CDR3 region has 12 residues. Trimming removed 4 bases from V and 1 base from J, with 7 bases in between. Germline V gene data show CDR1 as SQVTM and CDR2 as ANQGSEA. This chain's CDR3 is CSVAYKNTEAFF. In DNA, the CDR3 is TGCAGCGTTGCTTATAAGAACACTGAAGCTTTCTTT.

This clone was seen repeatedly, ten times or more. Additional DNA sequences in this sample encode the identical CDR3. The gene calls are TRBV5-1 and TRBJ2-5, with 10 bases lining up with TRBD1. This CDR3 comprises 14 residues. Germline CDR1 is SGHRS and CDR2 is YFSETQ. Trimming took 4 bases from V and 4 from J; bases not matched to a gene: 4. This CDR3 reads CASSPTGGRETQYF. CDR3 nucleotides: TGCGCCAGCAGCCCGACAGGGGGCCGAGAGACCCAGTACTTC. The full variable domain, in which reference TRBV5-1 and TRBJ2-5 provide the parts outside the CDR3, is KAGVTQTPRYLIKTRGQQVTLSCSPISGHRSVSWYQQTPGQGLQFLFEYFSETQRNKGNFPGRFSGRQFSNSRSEMNVSTLELGDSALYLCASSPTGGRETQYFGPGTRLLVL.

The V gene is TRBV30, the J gene TRBJ2-3; the D is unclear. Germline-derived CDR1 and CDR2 are GTSNPN and SVGIG (reference sequence). The CDR3 totals 12 residues. V was trimmed by 0 bases and J by 3 bases, leaving 4 bases between them. The CDR3 DNA follows: TGTGCCTGGAGTGTTGAGACAGATACGCAGTATTTT. As protein: CAWSVETDTQYF. The full variable domain, its missing parts supplied by reference TRBV30 and TRBJ2-3, is SQTIHQWPATLVQPVGSPLSLECTVEGTSNPNLYWYRQAAGRGLQLLFYSVGIGQISSEVPQNLSASRPQDRQFILSSKKLLLSDSGFYLCAWSVETDTQYFGPGTRLTVL.

The CDR3 region is CASSLDRVETQYF. DNA of the CDR3: TGCGCCAGCAGCTTGGACAGGGTGGAGACCCAGTACTTC. The chain couples TRBV5-1 to TRBJ2-5; possible D gene TRBD1, 6 bases. V was cut by 0 bases and J by 5 bases, with 8 bases left in between. The germline CDR1 and CDR2 sequences are SGHRS and YFSETQ. This CDR3 is 13 amino acids long.

The V gene is TRBV14, the J gene TRBJ2-7; D is perhaps TRBD2 (7 bases). The V end lost 3 bases, the J end lost 6 bases, and 15 bases lay between the germline ends. This CDR3 region has 14 residues. CDR1 is SGHDN and CDR2 is FVKESK in the germline V gene. CDR3 protein: CASSQRGLYGEQYF. CDR3 nucleotide sequence: TGTGCCAGCAGCCAGCGGGGGCTTTACGGCGAGCAGTACTTC. The full variable domain, rest sourced from reference TRBV14 and TRBJ2-7, is EAGVTQFPSHSVIEKGQTVTLRCDPISGHDNLYWYRRVMGKEIKFLLHFVKESKQDESGMPNNRFLAERTGGTYSTLKVQPAELEDSGVYFCASSQRGLYGEQYFGPGTRLTVT.

The chain links TRBV9 to TRBJ1-2, with D perhaps matching TRBD1 (6 bases). V was shortened by 0 bases and J by 5 bases, with 8 bases between the two germline ends. The CDR3 covers 13 residues. The germline gives CDR1 SGDLS, CDR2 YYNGEE. The CDR3 loop is CASSVDREYGYTF. CDR3 DNA: TGTGCCAGCAGCGTAGACAGGGAGTATGGCTACACCTTC. The full variable domain, rest sourced from reference TRBV9 and TRBJ1-2, is DSGVTQTPKHLITATGQRVTLRCSPRSGDLSVYWYQQSLDQGLQFLIQYYNGEERAKGNILERFSAQQFPDLHSELNLSSLELGDSALYFCASSVDREYGYTFGSGTRLTVV.

V usage is TRBV4-3 and J usage is TRBJ2-3; TRBD1 aligns across 7 bases. V trimming: 4 bases; J trimming: 0 bases; junction bases outside the gene matches: 4. CDR3 length: 15 amino acids. CDR1 and CDR2 (germline): LGHNA, YSLEER. The DNA of the CDR3 is TGCGCCAGCAGCCTAGGGACAGCTAGCACAGATACGCAGTATTTT. It encodes CASSLGTASTDTQYF.

The V and J genes are TRBV30 and TRBJ2-7; D gene unclear. V was shortened by 0 bases and J by 2 bases, with 8 bases between the two germline ends. The CDR3 has 13 residues. From germline, CDR1 is GTSNPN and CDR2 SVGIG (reference sequence). The DNA of the CDR3 is TGTGCCTGGAGTGTGGGCAGGACCTACGAGCAGTACTTC. The encoded protein is CAWSVGRTYEQYF.

This sequence joins TRBV7-7 and TRBJ2-1; D ambiguous. V shed 4 bases and J shed 6 bases, with 10 bases lying between them. The CDR3 has 13 amino acids. The germline V gene encodes CDR1 SSHAT and CDR2 FNYEAQ (reference sequence). The CDR3 spells CASSSSPSNEQFF. The DNA for the CDR3 is TGTGCCAGCAGCTCCTCGCCTAGCAATGAGCAGTTCTTC. Looking up the rest from reference TRBV7-7 and TRBJ2-1 gives the full variable domain: GAGVSQSPRYKVTKRGQDVTLRCDPISSHATLYWYQQALGQGPEFLTYFNYEAQPDKSGLPSDRFSAERPEGSISTLTIQRTEQRDSAMYRCASSSSPSNEQFFGPGTRLTVL.

This clone was observed a few times. The V gene is TRBV25-1, the J gene TRBJ2-7; perhaps D is TRBD1 or TRBD2 (5 bases each). This CDR3 comprises 13 residues. Per the germline V gene, CDR1 is MGHDK and CDR2 is SYGVNS. Trimming shortened V by 3 bases and J by 10 bases, and 16 bases separated the two germline ends. Here the CDR3 DNA reads TGTGCCAGCAGTGATGTCGGGACGCCTAGACAGTACTTC. It codes for CASSDVGTPRQYF.

The chain employs TRBV18 and TRBJ1-2; D ambiguous. CDR3 length: 15 amino acids. V was shortened by 2 bases and J by 1 base, with 11 bases between the two germline ends. CDR1 and CDR2 from the germline V gene are KGHSH and LQKENI. The CDR3 protein is CASSPGQAHNYGYTF. The CDR3 DNA is TGTGCCAGCTCACCAGGGCAGGCGCATAACTATGGCTACACCTTC.

With regard to this clone: Mismatch with germline at one junction end may stem from a read error. The chain recombines TRBV28 with TRBJ2-7, with 8 nucleotides matching TRBD1. CDR1 is MDHEN, CDR2 SYDVKM, per germline. This CDR3 comprises 14 residues. The CDR3 protein is CASSLSPGQGEEVF. Here the CDR3 DNA reads TGTGCCAGCAGTTTATCCCCTGGACAGGGCGAGGAGGTCTTC.